This TCR beta chain was retrieved from a study of cytomegalovirus exposure and HLA in healthy donors. General study results and limits: In the roughly 130 validation repertoires, a later analysis found that first-cohort TCR clusters tended to co-occur.

Measured with immunoSEQ multiplex PCR; TCRdb has only the in-frame clones, and not every one. The sample includes about 88,000 clones, roughly 84% of them seen just once. Details on this clone: What it recognizes is unknown.

This CDR3 region has 14 residues. Germline CDR1 reads SNHLY; CDR2 reads FYNNEI. Trimming cost V 4 bases and J 0 bases, with 9 bases left between them. This clonotype was sampled from a woman younger than 30 in good health and CMV-seropositive. This rearrangement joins TRBV2 to TRBJ1-1; maybe TRBD1 (5 bases). The sequenced material came from PBMCs. The CDR3 DNA is TGTGCCAGCAGTGGGGGGGTTATGAACACTGAAGCTTTCTTT. It codes for CASSGGVMNTEAFF.